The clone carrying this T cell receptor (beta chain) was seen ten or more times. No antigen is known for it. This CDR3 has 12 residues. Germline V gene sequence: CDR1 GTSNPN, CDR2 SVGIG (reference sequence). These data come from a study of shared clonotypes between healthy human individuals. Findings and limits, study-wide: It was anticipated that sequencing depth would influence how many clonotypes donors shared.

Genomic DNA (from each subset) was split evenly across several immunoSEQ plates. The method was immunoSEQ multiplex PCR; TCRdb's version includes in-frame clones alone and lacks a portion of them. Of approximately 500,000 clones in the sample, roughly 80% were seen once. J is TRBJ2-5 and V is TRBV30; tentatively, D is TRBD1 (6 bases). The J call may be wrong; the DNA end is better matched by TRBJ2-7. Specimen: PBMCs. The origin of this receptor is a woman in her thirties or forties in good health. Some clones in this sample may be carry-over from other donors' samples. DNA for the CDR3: TGTGCCGGAACAGGGAATTCCTACGAGCAGTACTTC. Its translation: CAGTGNSYEQYF.